This T cell receptor beta chain is drawn from a study of cytomegalovirus exposure and HLA in healthy donors. Notes on the study in general: Per a later analysis, 15,000 to 20,000 TCR beta sequences showed association with HLA alleles at 0.05 false discovery rate.

The germline gives CDR1 LNHNV, CDR2 YYDKDF (reference sequence). The V and J ends lost 1 base and 4 bases respectively, with 20 bases between them. This CDR3 spans 18 amino acids. 60 Vbeta and 13 Jbeta primers were used in PCR. Clones were read by immunoSEQ multiplex PCR, and TCRdb kept only the in-frame ones, dropping some. The sample has around 270,000 clones; 80% are singletons. This clone turned up a few times. Its matching antigen is unknown. This sequence was found in a girl aged 2 to 10 in good health and CMV-seronegative. The V call is TRBV15, the J call TRBJ1-5, with D tentatively TRBD1 (6 bases). Sequenced input: PBMCs. The CDR3: CATSRAVIVGQNNQPQHF. The DNA of the CDR3 is TGTGCCACCAGCAGAGCGGTAATTGTAGGACAGAATAATCAGCCCCAGCATTTT.